These 21 T cell receptor beta chains were all obtained from the same sample, sequenced in a study of CD8+ T cells in alopecia areata. Following RNA extraction, reverse transcription yielded cDNA that acted as the sequencing template. Sequenced by immunoSEQ multiplex PCR; TCRdb stores in-frame clones only, minus some. The sample holds more than 200,000 clones, around two thirds seen once. Specimen: CD4+ T cells sorted from blood, collected at week 0. The receptor source for this set is a human donor with alopecia areata.

This chain connects TRBV25-1 to TRBJ2-2; D may correspond to TRBD1 or TRBD2 (5 bases each). The CDR3 contains 16 residues. Germline lookup yields CDR1 MGHDK and CDR2 SYGVNS. With 3 bases removed from V and 1 base from J, the gap between germline ends came to 12 bases. The CDR3 DNA reads as TGTGCCAGCAGTGATTGGAGGCAGGGGAACACCGGGGAGCTGTTTTTT. As protein: CASSDWRQGNTGELFF.

CDR3 loop: CAWGGTSYEQYF. CDR3 DNA: TGTGCCTGGGGGGGGACATCCTACGAGCAGTACTTC. The chain carries TRBV30 and TRBJ2-7; D may match TRBD1 or TRBD2 (6 bases each). V lost 5 bases, J lost 1 base, and 9 bases lay in between. The CDR3 spans 12 residues. In germline, CDR1 is GTSNPN, CDR2 SVGIG (reference sequence).

The chain has TRBV5-4 and TRBJ2-7, with unresolved D. V lost 0 bases, J lost 4 bases, and 5 bases lay in between. Germline CDR1 SGHNT, CDR2 YYREEE (reference sequence). This CDR3 spans 12 amino acids. CDR3 sequence (DNA): TGTGCCAGCAGCTTGGTAGGGTACGAGCAGTACTTC. The encoded protein is CASSLVGYEQYF.

The chain recombines TRBV30 with TRBJ1-2, with D uncertain. Trimming shortened V by 2 bases and J by 4 bases, and 8 bases separated the two germline ends. Germline V gene sequence: CDR1 GTSNPN, CDR2 SVGIG (reference sequence). The CDR3 spans 12 residues. The CDR3 bases are TGTGCCTGGAGTCCCCGGCCCTATGGCTACACCTTC. Encoded protein: CAWSPRPYGYTF.

The sample holds a few counts of this clone. The V call is TRBV30, the J call TRBJ1-2; D may be TRBD1 (5 bases). The germline V gene has CDR1 GTSNPN and CDR2 SVGIG (reference sequence). V was trimmed by 5 bases and J by 8 bases, leaving 12 bases between them. CDR3 size: 11 residues. The CDR3: CAWGGIRGYTF. The DNA for the CDR3 is TGTGCCTGGGGGGGTATTCGCGGCTACACCTTC.

This clone came up once. This sequence joins TRBV30 and TRBJ2-5; 7 nucleotides align to TRBD1. The CDR3 consists of 13 residues. Germline loops: CDR1 GTSNPN, CDR2 SVGIG (reference sequence). Losses at the gene ends were 4 bases for V and 4 bases for J; bases not matched to a gene: 6. The CDR3 here is CAWTDRAGETQYF. The CDR3 region has the DNA TGTGCCTGGACCGACAGGGCAGGAGAGACCCAGTACTTC.

Here the CDR3 reads CAISDRGRTGELFF. CDR3 in DNA: TGTGCCATCAGTGATCGGGGACGCACCGGGGAGCTGTTTTTT. The chain employs TRBV10-3 and TRBJ2-2; D tentatively reads TRBD1 or TRBD2 (5 bases each). V lost 3 bases and J 4 bases, leaving 9 bases between the germline ends. From germline, CDR1 is ENHRY and CDR2 SYGVKD. The CDR3 totals 14 residues.

The chain has TRBV11-2 and TRBJ2-3, with D perhaps TRBD1 (5 bases). Germline V gene sequence: CDR1 SGHAT, CDR2 FQNNGV. Between the trimmed V and J ends, which lost 3 bases and 4 bases, there was a span of 8 bases. The CDR3 covers 13 residues. CDR3 amino acids: CASSFRGADTQYF. As DNA, the CDR3 is TGTGCCAGCAGCTTTAGGGGCGCAGATACGCAGTATTTT.

The chain uses TRBV13 and TRBJ1-2, with no clear D. Deletions cut 5 bases from V and 4 bases from J, with 17 bases between. The CDR3 is 15 residues long. Germline V gives CDR1 PRHDT, CDR2 FYEKMQ (reference sequence). As DNA, the CDR3 is TGTGCCAGCAGCGCAGGAGGGTTCCGTGGCTATGGCTACACCTTC. Its protein product is CASSAGGFRGYGYTF.

The chain couples TRBV6-5 to TRBJ1-2; 7 nucleotides match TRBD1. CDR1 is MNHEY, CDR2 SVGAGI, per germline. V lost 7 bases and J lost 5; bases outside the gene matches: 10. The CDR3 is 14 amino acids. This CDR3 reads CASKQTGSLYGYTF. The CDR3 DNA follows: TGTGCCAGCAAACAGACAGGGAGCCTTTATGGCTACACCTTC.

The V call is TRBV30, the J call TRBJ2-3; a weak D match, TRBD1 (6 bases). Trimming cost V 2 bases and J 4 bases, with 13 bases left between them. The CDR3 covers 14 residues. The germline V gene has CDR1 GTSNPN and CDR2 SVGIG (reference sequence). The CDR3 bases are TGTGCCTGGAGTACAAGGGGGTGGGCAGATACGCAGTATTTT. It encodes CAWSTRGWADTQYF.

This clone turned up a few times. The CDR3 DNA reads TGTGCCAGCAGCTTGGAACTAGCGGGGGGACAAGAGACCCAGTACTTC. Protein: CASSLELAGGQETQYF. This chain uses TRBV11-2 with TRBJ2-5; TRBD2 matches at 12 bases. This CDR3 is built from 16 residues. V gave up 3 bases and J gave up 2 bases; unmatched junction bases: 4. Germline lookup yields CDR1 SGHAT and CDR2 FQNNGV.

For the CDR3, the DNA is TGTGCCAGCAGTGAAAACGTAGGGGATCCGTATGGCTACACCTTC. Encoded protein: CASSENVGDPYGYTF. V and J are TRBV2 and TRBJ1-2; possible D gene TRBD1, 5 bases. The CDR3 has 15 amino acids. The ends were cut back, 2 bases at V and 5 bases at J, with 15 bases in the middle. The V gene's germline CDR1 is SNHLY and CDR2 FYNNEI.

The genes are TRBV5-6 and TRBJ1-1; D not resolved. CDR1 and CDR2 from the germline V gene are SGHDT and YYEEEE. The V and J ends lost 5 bases and 4 bases respectively, with 12 bases between them. This CDR3 has 13 residues. The CDR3 nucleotides are TGTGCCAGCAGTACAATGGGAGGCACTGAAGCTTTCTTT. Protein: CASSTMGGTEAFF.

The chain combines TRBV6-4 with TRBJ1-2; the D is unclear. Between the trimmed V and J ends, which lost 8 bases and 7 bases, there was a span of 20 bases. CDR3 length: 14 residues. The germline gives CDR1 MRHNA, CDR2 SNTAGT. The chain's CDR3 is CASSKGRVGGGYTF. The CDR3 bases are TGTGCCAGCTCAAAAGGCCGGGTTGGAGGTGGCTACACCTTC.

V is TRBV6-5 and J is TRBJ1-2; D remains ambiguous. The CDR3 is 14 residues long. Trimming shortened V by 6 bases and J by 2 bases, and 13 bases separated the two germline ends. The V gene's germline CDR1 is MNHEY and CDR2 SVGAGI. The CDR3 nucleotides are TGTGCCAGCAGCCCGAACCCAGGAAACTATGGCTACACCTTC. This codes for CASSPNPGNYGYTF.

The rearrangement links TRBV5-4 to TRBJ2-1, with 8 bases that match TRBD2. With 0 bases clipped from V and 9 bases from J, the junction kept 8 bases outside the gene matches. Per the germline V gene, CDR1 is SGHNT and CDR2 is YYREEE (reference sequence). The CDR3 contains 15 residues. For the CDR3, the DNA is TGTGCCAGCAGCTTGGCCAGCGGGGGAAGAACTGAGCAGTTCTTC. As protein: CASSLASGGRTEQFF. The whole variable domain, filled in from reference TRBV5-4 and TRBJ2-1, reads ETGVTQSPTHLIKTRGQQVTLRCSSQSGHNTVSWYQQALGQGPQFIFQYYREEENGRGNFPPRFSGLQFPNYSSELNVNALELDDSALYLCASSLASGGRTEQFFGPGTRLTVL.

The chain links TRBV7-2 to TRBJ2-2, with D possibly being TRBD1 (5 bases). This CDR3 has 15 residues. Germline V gives CDR1 SGHTA, CDR2 FQGNSA. The V gene lost 2 bases and the J gene lost 1 base, with 8 bases spanning the gap. As DNA, the CDR3 is TGTGCCAGCAGCTTATATACAGGGAACACCGGGGAGCTGTTTTTT. Its protein product is CASSLYTGNTGELFF.

The chain uses TRBV29-1 and TRBJ1-4; a possible D gene is TRBD1 (5 bases). Trimming stripped 5 bases from V and 4 bases from J, with 11 bases between. The CDR3 contains 13 residues. The germline V gene encodes CDR1 SQVTM and CDR2 ANQGSEA. The CDR3 here is CSVSAGSNEKLFF. DNA for the CDR3: TGCAGCGTTTCTGCAGGGAGTAATGAAAAACTGTTTTTT.

This chain links TRBV29-1 with TRBJ2-5; D not certain. This CDR3 is built from 12 residues. V shed 7 bases and J shed 3 bases, with 12 bases lying between them. Germline assignment: CDR1 SQVTM and CDR2 ANQGSEA. The CDR3 region is CSALTSEETQYF. DNA of the CDR3: TGCAGCGCACTAACCTCGGAAGAGACCCAGTACTTC.

This chain connects TRBV6-5 to TRBJ2-3; a weak D match, TRBD1 (5 bases). The CDR3 is 15 residues long. Germline values: CDR1 MNHEY, CDR2 SVGAGI. V gave up 6 bases and J gave up 4 bases, with 17 bases separating them. CDR3 protein: CASSLQGIGPDTQYF. The CDR3 nucleotides read TGTGCCAGCAGCCTCCAGGGAATCGGCCCAGATACGCAGTATTTT.